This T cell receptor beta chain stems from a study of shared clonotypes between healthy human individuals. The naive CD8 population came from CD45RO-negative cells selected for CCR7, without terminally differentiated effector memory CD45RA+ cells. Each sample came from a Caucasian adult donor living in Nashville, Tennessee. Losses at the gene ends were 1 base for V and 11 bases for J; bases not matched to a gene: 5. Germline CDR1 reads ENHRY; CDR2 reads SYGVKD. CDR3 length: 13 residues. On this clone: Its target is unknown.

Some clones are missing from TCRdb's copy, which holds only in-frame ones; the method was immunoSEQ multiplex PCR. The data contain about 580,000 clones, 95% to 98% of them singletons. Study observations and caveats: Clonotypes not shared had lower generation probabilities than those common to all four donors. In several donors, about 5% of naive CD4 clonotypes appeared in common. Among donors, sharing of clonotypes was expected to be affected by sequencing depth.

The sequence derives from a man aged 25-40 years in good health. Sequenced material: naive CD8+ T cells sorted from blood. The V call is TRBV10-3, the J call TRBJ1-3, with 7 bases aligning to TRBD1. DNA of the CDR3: TGTGCCATCAGTGAGTTAGGACAGGCCCCCATATATTTT. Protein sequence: CAISELGQAPIYF.